The 9 T cell receptor beta chains below all came from one sample that was sequenced in a study of blood T cell repertoires in COVID-19. The assay was immunoSEQ multiplex PCR, and TCRdb's table has in-frame clones only and misses some. This table has tens of thousands of clones, 70% to 90% appearing once. The material sequenced was peripheral blood. The receptors derive from a human donor in a cohort sampled during active COVID-19.

This clone is a singleton in its sample. V and J are TRBV28 and TRBJ1-2, with TRBD1 identical over 8 bases. The CDR3 is made up of 13 amino acids. V shed 7 bases, J shed 5 bases, and the junction held 6 bases outside the gene matches. The germline V gene has CDR1 MDHEN and CDR2 SYDVKM. The CDR3 region is CASISTGAYGYTF. CDR3 in DNA: TGTGCCAGCATCTCGACAGGGGCGTATGGCTACACCTTC.

This chain connects TRBV30 to TRBJ2-7, with D uncertain. Germline V lookup: CDR1 GTSNPN, CDR2 SVGIG (reference sequence). This CDR3 has 11 residues. Trimming removed 7 bases from V and 4 bases from J, with 11 bases in between. CDR3 nucleotides: TGTGCCTACCAGACACTGTACGAGCAGTACTTC. It specifies CAYQTLYEQYF.

This clone was seen a few times. V gene TRBV30 combines with J gene TRBJ2-3; tentative D call: TRBD2 (7 bases). CDR3 length equals 16 residues. Per the germline V gene, CDR1 is GTSNPN and CDR2 is SVGIG (reference sequence). V dropped 4 bases and J dropped 0 bases, with 17 bases sitting between them. CDR3 sequence: CAWTRGGKTSTDTQYF. The CDR3, as DNA: TGTGCCTGGACGAGGGGGGGGAAGACTAGCACAGATACGCAGTATTTT.

The V call is TRBV11-2, the J call TRBJ2-7, with TRBD2 identical over 7 bases. The CDR3 runs to 14 residues. Germline assignment: CDR1 SGHAT and CDR2 FQNNGV. Losses at the gene ends were 1 base for V and 1 base for J; bases not matched to a gene: 1. CDR3 amino acids: CASSLGGSSYEQYF. DNA of the CDR3: TGTGCCAGCAGCTTAGGCGGGAGTTCCTACGAGCAGTACTTC.

The V call is TRBV2, the J call TRBJ1-5; D possibly corresponds to TRBD1 (5 bases). There are 16 residues in the CDR3. V lost 6 bases to trimming and J lost 0 bases, with 15 bases between them. Germline-derived CDR1 and CDR2 are SNHLY and FYNNEI. CDR3 DNA: TGTGCCAGCAGCTGGACGGGGGTTTATAGCAATCAGCCCCAGCATTTT. Translated, it gives CASSWTGVYSNQPQHF.

The chain has TRBV19 and TRBJ2-7; TRBD2 might be the D (6 bases). Germline CDR1 LNHDA, CDR2 SQIVND (reference sequence). The CDR3 has 14 amino acids. V shed 9 bases and J shed 7 bases, with 22 bases lying between them. The chain's CDR3 is CASWSGTPGGEQYF. The CDR3 DNA reads as TGTGCCAGCTGGTCCGGGACTCCCGGCGGGGAGCAGTACTTC.

CDR3 sequence (DNA): TGTGCCAGTAGTCCACCGGGACAGGGAGTAGCTGGGGGCTACACCTTC. Translation gives CASSPPGQGVAGGYTF. This chain links TRBV19 with TRBJ1-2; 9 bases are shared with TRBD1. J lost 8 bases, V lost 5 bases, and 15 bases had no gene match. Germline assignment: CDR1 LNHDA and CDR2 SQIVND (reference sequence). The CDR3 totals 16 residues.

The CDR3 sequence: CASSAQGDDYGYTF. For the CDR3, the DNA is TGCGCCAGCAGCGCACAGGGAGACGACTATGGCTACACCTTC. The V and J genes are TRBV5-1 and TRBJ1-2; tentative D call: TRBD1 (6 bases). The ends were cut back, 4 bases at V and 3 bases at J, with 13 bases in the middle. The CDR3 consists of 14 residues. Germline lookup yields CDR1 SGHRS and CDR2 YFSETQ.

This clone was observed once. V and J are TRBV24-1 and TRBJ1-4; D might be TRBD1 (6 bases). CDR1 is KGHDR and CDR2 is SFDVKD in the germline V gene. This CDR3 is built from 16 residues. The V gene lost 0 bases and the J gene lost 7 bases, with 14 bases spanning the gap. The CDR3 loop is CATSDLLCQGCEKLFF. The DNA of the CDR3 is TGTGCCACCAGTGATTTGCTTTGTCAGGGGTGTGAAAAACTGTTTTTT.